Described below is a single TCR beta chain sequence and its context. The data derive from a study of radiotherapy plus CTLA-4 blockade in lung cancer. The CDR3 has 15 amino acids. The V end lost 0 bases, the J end lost 3 bases, and 11 bases lay between the germline ends. Germline assignment: CDR1 SGDLS and CDR2 YYNGEE. Sequencing used immunoSEQ multiplex PCR; TCRdb keeps in-frame clones, though not all of them. Of 51,000 or so clones in the sample, about 88% were seen once. The input for sequencing was peripheral blood, taken from a patient treated with radiotherapy plus ipilimumab. The V call is TRBV9, the J call TRBJ2-3; D is possibly TRBD1 (5 bases). This TCR was recovered from a human donor with non-small cell lung cancer whose response to radiotherapy plus ipilimumab could not be evaluated. The chain's CDR3 is CASSVGGGLTDTQYF. CDR3 coding DNA: TGTGCCAGCAGCGTAGGGGGCGGATTAACAGATACGCAGTATTTT.